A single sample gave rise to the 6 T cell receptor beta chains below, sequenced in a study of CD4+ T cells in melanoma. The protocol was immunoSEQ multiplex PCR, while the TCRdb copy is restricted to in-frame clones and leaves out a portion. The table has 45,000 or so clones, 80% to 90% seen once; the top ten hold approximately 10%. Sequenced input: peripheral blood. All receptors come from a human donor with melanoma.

The CDR3 region has the DNA TGTGCCAGCAGCCCAAGGGAACAGGGCCACTACAATGAGCAGTTCTTC. This translates into CASSPREQGHYNEQFF. V usage is TRBV7-2 and J usage is TRBJ2-1, with D tentatively TRBD1 (6 bases). Germline lookup yields CDR1 SGHTA and CDR2 FQGNSA. The CDR3 contains 16 residues. V was shortened by 5 bases and J by 3 bases, with 17 bases between the two germline ends. The variable domain in full, with the rest retrieved from reference TRBV7-2 and TRBJ2-1, is GAGVSQSPSNKVTEKGKDVELRCDPISGHTALYWYRQSLGQGLEFLIYFQGNSAPDKSGLPSDRFSAERTGGSVSTLTIQRTQQEDSAVYLCASSPREQGHYNEQFFGPGTRLTVL.

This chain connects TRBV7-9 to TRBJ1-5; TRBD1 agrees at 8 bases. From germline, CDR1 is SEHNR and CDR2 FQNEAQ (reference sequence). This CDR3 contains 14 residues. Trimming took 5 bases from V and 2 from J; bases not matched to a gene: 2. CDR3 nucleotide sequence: TGTGCCAGCAGCGAACAGGGGGGCAATCAGCCCCAGCATTTT. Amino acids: CASSEQGGNQPQHF.

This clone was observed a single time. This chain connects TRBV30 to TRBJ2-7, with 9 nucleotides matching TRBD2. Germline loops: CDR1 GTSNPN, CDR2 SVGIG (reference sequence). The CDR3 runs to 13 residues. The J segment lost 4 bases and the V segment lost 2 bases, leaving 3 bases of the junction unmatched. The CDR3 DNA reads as TGTGCCTGGAGTCCGGGACTAGCTTACGAGCAGTACTTC. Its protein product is CAWSPGLAYEQYF.

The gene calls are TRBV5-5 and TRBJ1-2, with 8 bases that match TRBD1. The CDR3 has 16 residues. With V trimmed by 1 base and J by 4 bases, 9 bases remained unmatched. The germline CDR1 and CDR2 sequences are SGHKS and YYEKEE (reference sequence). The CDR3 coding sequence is TGTGCCAGCAGCTTGATCTCCACCGGGACAGGCTATGGCTACACCTTC. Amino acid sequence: CASSLISTGTGYGYTF.

CDR3 in amino acids: CASSLKAGGAYNEQFF. CDR3 DNA: TGTGCCAGCAGCTTAAAAGCGGGGGGCGCCTACAATGAGCAGTTCTTC. The chain uses TRBV11-2 and TRBJ2-1; the match to TRBD2 covers 9 bases. Germline loops: CDR1 SGHAT, CDR2 FQNNGV. The CDR3 is 16 residues long. The trim removed 2 bases at V and 2 bases at J, leaving 4 bases unmatched.

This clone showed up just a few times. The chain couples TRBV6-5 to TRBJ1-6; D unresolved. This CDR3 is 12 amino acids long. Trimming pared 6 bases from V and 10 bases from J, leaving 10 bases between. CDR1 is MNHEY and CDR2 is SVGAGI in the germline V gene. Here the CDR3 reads CASSRRESPLHF. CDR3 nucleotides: TGTGCCAGCAGCCGCCGGGAATCACCCCTCCACTTT.